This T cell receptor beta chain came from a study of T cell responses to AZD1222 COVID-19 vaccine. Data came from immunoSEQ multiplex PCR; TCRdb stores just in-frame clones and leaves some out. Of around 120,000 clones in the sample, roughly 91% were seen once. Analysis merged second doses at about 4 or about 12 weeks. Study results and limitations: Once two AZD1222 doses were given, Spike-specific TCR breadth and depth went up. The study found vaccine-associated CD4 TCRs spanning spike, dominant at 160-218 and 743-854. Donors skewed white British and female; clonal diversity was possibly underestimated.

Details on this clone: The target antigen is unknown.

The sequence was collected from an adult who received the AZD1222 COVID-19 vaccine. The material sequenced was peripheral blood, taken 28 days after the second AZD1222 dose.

Written as DNA, the CDR3 is TGTGCCAGCAGCTTGGCGGGGGACTCCTACAATGAGCAGTTCTTC. It codes for CASSLAGDSYNEQFF. The chain has TRBV9 and TRBJ2-1; 7 bases map to TRBD2. CDR3 length: 15 amino acids. Germline CDR1 reads SGDLS; CDR2 reads YYNGEE. Germline trimming cut 4 bases from V and 0 bases from J; bases unmatched to any gene: 4.